The next 9 T cell receptor beta chains were all read from a single sample in a study of Graves' ophthalmopathy and Graves' hyperthyroidism. Amplification of the TCR beta CDR3 regions used RNA transcripts (as template). After a first-round RT-PCR with HTBI primers, a second-round multiplex PCR was run. Each CDR3 protein is one row after TCRdb ran MiXCR on the multiplex PCR reads. The sample contains approximately 160,000 distinct CDR3 sequences, roughly 36% of which appear only once. The sample comprised peripheral blood. The receptors derive from a man aged 25 to 40 with Graves' ophthalmopathy.

The rearrangement uses TRBV27 and TRBJ1-1; D unclear. V was pared by 5 bases and J by 8 bases, with 9 bases between. The CDR3 runs 11 residues. Germline CDR1 reads MNHEY; CDR2 reads SMNVEV (reference sequence). Here the CDR3 reads CASSNTLEAFF. Written as DNA, the CDR3 is TGTGCCAGCAGTAACACACTCGAAGCTTTCTTT.

The genes are TRBV28 and TRBJ1-5; D might be TRBD1 (5 bases). The CDR3 totals 12 residues. Trimming took 10 bases from V and 11 from J, leaving 18 bases between them. Looked up from germline, CDR1 is MDHEN and CDR2 is SYDVKM. The CDR3 nucleotides read TGTGCCACCCAGGACGGTAGCAGGGCCCAGCATTTT. This encodes CATQDGSRAQHF.

The chain has TRBV28 and TRBJ2-5, with a weak D call TRBD1 (6 bases). The CDR3 loop spans 15 amino acids. Germline CDR1 and CDR2: MDHEN and SYDVKM. Trimming took off 5 bases at V and 2 bases at J, with 15 bases between the two ends. The CDR3 nucleotides are TGTGCCAGCAGTAACTTGTGGACAGAGCAAGAGACCCAGTACTTC. This encodes CASSNLWTEQETQYF.

At least ten counts were recorded for this clonotype. The chain carries TRBV6-5 and TRBJ1-1; no definite D call. Germline values: CDR1 MNHEY, CDR2 SVGAGI. The CDR3 is made up of 15 amino acids. V was clipped by 0 bases and J by 4 bases, with 12 bases between them. The CDR3 loop is CASSYSGWEGTEAFF. The CDR3 region has the DNA TGTGCCAGCAGTTACTCGGGGTGGGAGGGCACTGAAGCTTTCTTT.

The chain combines TRBV12-3 or TRBV12-4 with TRBJ1-1; 12 nucleotides agree with TRBD1. Trimming took 5 bases from V and 4 from J; bases not matched to a gene: 8. This CDR3 is built from 16 residues. Here the CDR3 DNA reads TGTGCCAGCAGTCCCGGGACAGGGGGCTGGGGCACTGAAGCTTTCTTT. Protein product: CASSPGTGGWGTEAFF.

This clonotype was picked up many times. This rearrangement joins TRBV6-5 to TRBJ2-2, with D tentatively TRBD2 (6 bases). Trimming took 8 bases from V and 1 from J, leaving 11 bases between them. Germline V gives CDR1 MNHEY, CDR2 SVGAGI. The CDR3 spans 14 residues. CDR3: CASGGDLNTGELFF. CDR3 DNA sequence: TGTGCCAGCGGAGGGGACCTGAACACCGGGGAGCTGTTTTTT.

This clonotype appeared many times. This rearrangement joins TRBV6-5 to TRBJ2-5; TRBD1 matches at 8 bases. Unmatched junction bases numbered 9, after V lost 0 bases and J lost 6 bases. Per the germline V gene, CDR1 is MNHEY and CDR2 is SVGAGI. The CDR3 has 16 amino acids. The CDR3 spells CASSYSADRAPQTQYF. CDR3 nucleotides: TGTGCCAGCAGTTACTCAGCGGACAGGGCCCCCCAGACCCAGTACTTC.

The gene calls are TRBV28 and TRBJ1-5; D is possibly TRBD1 (6 bases). The germline gives CDR1 MDHEN, CDR2 SYDVKM. The CDR3 totals 16 residues. The ends were cut back, 2 bases at V and 0 bases at J, with 11 bases in the middle. The CDR3 is CASSLGSRGSNQPQHF. The CDR3 DNA follows: TGTGCCAGCAGTTTAGGGTCCAGGGGTAGCAATCAGCCCCAGCATTTT.

This clonotype was seen ten or more times. This chain joins TRBV7-2 and TRBJ2-7; unclear D gene. Germline values: CDR1 SGHTA, CDR2 FQGNSA. Trimming shortened V by 2 bases and J by 0 bases, and 8 bases separated the two germline ends. This CDR3 is 14 amino acids long. CDR3 region: CASSLRRNSYEQYF. CDR3 DNA: TGTGCCAGCAGCTTAAGGCGGAACTCCTACGAGCAGTACTTC.